The present T cell receptor (beta chain) was sequenced within a study of CD8+ T cells in alopecia areata. About the study: Tofacitinib administration to treated patients was oral, at 5 to 10 mg twice daily.

The germline V gene encodes CDR1 KGHSH and CDR2 LQKENI. V lost 3 bases and J 1 base, leaving 12 bases between the germline ends. The CDR3 totals 15 residues. Sample treatment: oral pan-JAK inhibitor, 5-10 mg twice daily. Following extraction, RNA underwent reverse transcription to cDNA, which served as the sequencing template. Generated by immunoSEQ multiplex PCR, the TCRdb table keeps only in-frame clones and is missing some. The profile shows 90,000 to 150,000 clones, about 50% of them singletons. This receptor was taken from a human donor with alopecia areata. Material: CD4+ T cells sorted from blood, obtained at week 4, from a patient treated with tofacitinib. The chain links TRBV18 to TRBJ1-1; D gene unclear. CDR3 sequence reads: CASSPQLETNTEAFF. CDR3 in DNA: TGTGCCAGCTCACCGCAACTGGAAACGAACACTGAAGCTTTCTTT. Looking up the rest from reference TRBV18 and TRBJ1-1 gives the full variable domain: NAGVMQNPRHLVRRRGQEARLRCSPMKGHSHVYWYRQLPEEGLKFMVYLQKENIIDESGMPKERFSAEFPKEGPSILRIQQVVRGDSAAYFCASSPQLETNTEAFFGQGTRLTVV.